These 27 T cell receptor beta chains were sequenced from one sample in a study of blood T cell repertoires in COVID-19. Generated by immunoSEQ multiplex PCR, the TCRdb table keeps only in-frame clones and is missing some. The top ten clones hold 1.8% of a sample with over 200,000 clones, 70% to 85% of them seen once. Input material: PBMCs or T cells enriched from blood (not recorded which). These receptors were collected from a man in his 60s who had recovered from COVID-19.

This clone is a singleton in its sample. The chain uses TRBV3-1 (or the pseudogene TRBV3-2) and TRBJ2-1; 8 bases align to TRBD2. Germline V gene lookup returns CDR1 LGHDT and CDR2 YNNKEL (reference sequence). The CDR3 covers 15 residues. The V gene end was trimmed by 1 base and the J gene end by 8 bases; junction bases not matched to a gene: 7. In DNA form, the CDR3 reads TGTGCCAGCAGCCAAGCGGGGGGGCCGTTGGATGAGCAGTTCTTC. It encodes CASSQAGGPLDEQFF.

The rearrangement joins TRBV2 to TRBJ2-3, with TRBD2 as a possible D gene (6 bases). The length of the CDR3 is 13 residues. The V end was cut by 4 bases, the J end by 6 bases, with 11 bases between. CDR1 and CDR2 (germline): SNHLY, FYNNEI. As DNA, the CDR3 is TGTGCCAGCAGTGGTACTAGCATGGATACGCAGTATTTT. This sequence encodes CASSGTSMDTQYF.

This clone has a handful of counts. This chain connects TRBV3-1 (or the pseudogene TRBV3-2) to TRBJ2-1; the match to TRBD2 covers 8 bases. V shed 0 bases, J shed 8 bases, and the junction held 21 bases outside the gene matches. Germline CDR1 reads LGHDT; CDR2 reads YNNKEL (reference sequence). This CDR3 spans 20 amino acids. CDR3: CASSQDLGGAGANLRDEQFF. The CDR3 DNA follows: TGTGCCAGCAGCCAAGATTTGGGGGGAGCGGGGGCGAATTTGAGGGATGAGCAGTTCTTC.

The V call is TRBV6-2 or TRBV6-3, the J call TRBJ1-1, with D uncertain. The CDR3 runs 14 residues. The V end lost 0 bases, the J end lost 4 bases, and 9 bases lay between the germline ends. The V gene's germline CDR1 is MNHEY and CDR2 SVGEGT. As DNA, the CDR3 is TGTGCCAGCAGTTACTCAGCGTTTACCACTGAAGCTTTCTTT. Translation gives CASSYSAFTTEAFF.

In this sample, this clone turned up once. The V gene is TRBV2, the J gene TRBJ2-7, with a weak D call TRBD2 (6 bases). V was pared by 7 bases and J by 3 bases, with 7 bases between. Germline CDR1 and CDR2: SNHLY and FYNNEI. The CDR3 covers 11 residues. The CDR3 is CASMEGYEQYF. The CDR3 region has the DNA TGTGCCAGCATGGAGGGCTACGAGCAGTACTTC.

The chain joins TRBV5-4 to TRBJ2-2; 9 bases agree with TRBD1. The CDR3 has 15 amino acids. Germline CDR1 SGHNT, CDR2 YYREEE (reference sequence). J gave up 5 bases and V 4 bases, and 6 bases lay outside the gene matches. The CDR3 here is CASSNWDRDTGELFF. In DNA form, the CDR3 reads TGTGCCAGCAGCAATTGGGACAGGGATACCGGGGAGCTGTTTTTT.

The chain has TRBV5-4 and TRBJ2-7, with TRBD2 as a possible D gene (6 bases). CDR1 is SGHNT, CDR2 YYREEE, per germline (reference sequence). Trimming pared 2 bases from V and 7 bases from J, leaving 16 bases between. The CDR3 sequence is 14 residues long. CDR3 residues: CASSFPGESGEQYF. The CDR3 DNA follows: TGTGCCAGCAGCTTCCCGGGGGAATCGGGGGAGCAGTACTTC.

The chain has TRBV7-6 and TRBJ2-6, with a possible D match to TRBD2 (6 bases). V lost 0 bases and J lost 1, with 13 bases in between. The V gene's germline CDR1 is SGHVS and CDR2 FNYEAQ. The CDR3 length is 18 residues. The CDR3 is CASSLAFRGISGANVLTF. The DNA of the CDR3 is TGTGCCAGCAGCTTAGCTTTCCGGGGGATTTCTGGGGCCAACGTCCTGACTTTC.

This sequence joins TRBV4-3 and TRBJ2-3; TRBD1 matches 9 bases. Germline CDR1 LGHNA, CDR2 YSLEER. The CDR3 contains 17 residues. Trimming cost V 3 bases and J 2 bases; bases outside gene matches: 9. The CDR3 region is CASSHLTTQGATDTQYF. The CDR3, as DNA: TGCGCCAGCAGCCATCTAACCACACAGGGGGCCACAGATACGCAGTATTTT.

DNA of the CDR3: TGTGCCAGTAGTAAACAGGGGGCCGGCAATCAGCCCCAGCATTTT. Residues: CASSKQGAGNQPQHF. The chain is built from TRBV19 and TRBJ1-5, with 9 nucleotides matching TRBD1. Germline CDR1 and CDR2: LNHDA and SQIVND (reference sequence). Trimming took 4 bases from V and 2 from J; bases not matched to a gene: 3. CDR3 length equals 15 residues.

This clone was seen more than once but under ten times. The V call is TRBV7-9, the J call TRBJ2-7; 7 bases align to TRBD1. The V segment lost 5 bases and the J segment 1 base; nucleotides outside the gene matches: 8. CDR1 SEHNR and CDR2 FQNEAQ come from the germline V gene (reference sequence). CDR3 length: 15 amino acids. Written as DNA, the CDR3 is TGTGCCAGCAGCCACCGGGACAGTGTTTCCTACGAGCAGTACTTC. It encodes CASSHRDSVSYEQYF.

The rearrangement joins TRBV14 to TRBJ2-3, with 13 bases fitting TRBD2. Germline CDR1 reads SGHDN; CDR2 reads FVKESK. The length of the CDR3 is 15 residues. The ends lost 5 bases at V and 8 bases at J; junction bases unmatched: 7. The CDR3 DNA reads as TGTGCCAGCAGCGAGGGACTAGCGGGGAGTCGTACGCAGTATTTT. This gives the protein CASSEGLAGSRTQYF.

V gene TRBV9 combines with J gene TRBJ2-3; D gene ambiguous. Germline CDR1 and CDR2: SGDLS and YYNGEE. CDR3 length: 14 amino acids. Trimming took off 4 bases at V and 2 bases at J, with 11 bases between the two ends. In DNA, the CDR3 is TGTGCCAGCAGCCCCCGCGGCACCACAGATACGCAGTATTTT. It is translated as CASSPRGTTDTQYF.

This chain connects TRBV29-1 to TRBJ2-6, with D maybe TRBD1 (5 bases). The CDR3 length is 14 residues. Germline-derived CDR1 and CDR2 are SQVTM and ANQGSEA. Trimming pared 4 bases from V and 1 base from J, leaving 8 bases between. The CDR3 here is CSVGGASGANVLTF. The CDR3 DNA reads TGCAGCGTTGGGGGCGCGTCTGGGGCCAACGTCCTGACTTTC.

The chain links TRBV29-1 to TRBJ2-7, with TRBD1 matching 11 bases. The CDR3 extends over 11 amino acids. From germline, CDR1 is SQVTM and CDR2 ANQGSEA. V lost 5 bases and J lost 12; bases outside the gene matches: 6. CDR3 region: CSVLGQGVLYF. The CDR3 DNA sequence: TGCAGCGTTCTGGGACAGGGGGTGTTGTACTTC.

The chain links TRBV3-1 (or the pseudogene TRBV3-2) to TRBJ1-5, with D uncertain. The germline CDR1 and CDR2 sequences are LGHDT and YNNKEL (reference sequence). Trimming removed 1 base from V and 2 bases from J, with 6 bases in between. There are 14 residues in the CDR3. The chain's CDR3 is CASSQGHRNQPQHF. In DNA form, the CDR3 reads TGTGCCAGCAGCCAAGGACACCGCAATCAGCCCCAGCATTTT.

The chain links TRBV7-9 to TRBJ1-4, with D possibly being TRBD1 (6 bases). The germline V and J ends were trimmed by 6 bases and 3 bases, with 8 bases remaining between them. Germline V CDR1 and CDR2: SEHNR, FQNEAQ (reference sequence). CDR3 size: 13 residues. CDR3: CASRDSANEKLFF. In DNA form, the CDR3 reads TGTGCCAGCAGGGACAGCGCTAATGAAAAACTGTTTTTT.

The rearrangement links TRBV19 to TRBJ2-6, with D tentatively TRBD1 (5 bases). Germline lookup yields CDR1 LNHDA and CDR2 SQIVND (reference sequence). V gave up 8 bases and J gave up 2 bases, with 10 bases separating them. CDR3 size: 14 residues. The CDR3 loop is CASDDRAGANVLTF. The CDR3 bases are TGTGCCAGTGACGACAGAGCTGGGGCCAACGTCCTGACTTTC.

The chain employs TRBV30 and TRBJ1-2, with a weak D call TRBD1 (5 bases). The V end was cut by 1 base, the J end by 4 bases, with 13 bases between. This CDR3 has 14 residues. In germline, CDR1 is GTSNPN, CDR2 SVGIG (reference sequence). The CDR3 coding sequence is TGTGCCTGGAGTGAGGGTCAGGGCCCCTATGGCTACACCTTC. Its protein is CAWSEGQGPYGYTF.

V usage is TRBV5-1 and J usage is TRBJ2-2; 7 bases are shared with TRBD1. The V segment lost 4 bases and the J segment 4 bases; nucleotides outside the gene matches: 7. CDR3 size: 15 residues. Germline CDR1 and CDR2: SGHRS and YFSETQ. CDR3 protein: CASSPQGSLTGELFF. CDR3 DNA sequence: TGCGCCAGCAGCCCACAGGGGAGCCTCACCGGGGAGCTGTTTTTT. The full variable domain, in which reference TRBV5-1 and TRBJ2-2 provide the parts outside the CDR3, is KAGVTQTPRYLIKTRGQQVTLSCSPISGHRSVSWYQQTPGQGLQFLFEYFSETQRNKGNFPGRFSGRQFSNSRSEMNVSTLELGDSALYLCASSPQGSLTGELFFGEGSRLTVL.

This clone was observed a single time. This sequence joins TRBV6-5 and TRBJ1-1; 7 bases map to TRBD1. V lost 2 bases and J lost 6; bases outside the gene matches: 6. The CDR3 has 14 amino acids. CDR1 and CDR2 (germline): MNHEY, SVGAGI. The CDR3 sequence is CASSYRGRVAEAFF. Written as DNA, the CDR3 is TGTGCCAGCAGTTACAGGGGGCGGGTCGCTGAAGCTTTCTTT.

V is TRBV28 and J is TRBJ2-7, with D tentatively TRBD2 (6 bases). Trimming cost V 2 bases and J 1 base, with 12 bases left between them. In germline, CDR1 is MDHEN, CDR2 SYDVKM. This CDR3 is built from 15 residues. Here the CDR3 reads CASSLGGATSYEQYF. CDR3 bases: TGTGCCAGCAGTTTAGGAGGGGCAACGTCCTACGAGCAGTACTTC.

This clone was recorded once. The V gene is TRBV7-2, the J gene TRBJ2-7, with 8 bases that match TRBD1. V lost 1 base to trimming and J lost 5 bases; unmatched junction nucleotides: 1. The CDR3 contains 13 residues. The V gene's germline CDR1 is SGHTA and CDR2 FQGNSA. As DNA, the CDR3 is TGTGCCAGCAGCTTAGGGGACAGGAACGAGCAGTACTTC. Protein product: CASSLGDRNEQYF.

The V and J genes are TRBV15 and TRBJ2-5; 10 bases agree with TRBD1. The CDR3 loop spans 15 amino acids. After removal of 4 bases from V and 4 bases from J, the junction contained 6 bases not matched to a gene. Germline CDR1 reads LNHNV; CDR2 reads YYDKDF (reference sequence). In DNA form, the CDR3 reads TGTGCCACCAGCACAAGGACAGGGGGAGGAGAGACCCAGTACTTC. This codes for CATSTRTGGGETQYF.

The chain links TRBV5-1 to TRBJ2-2, with D possibly being TRBD1 (6 bases). This CDR3 spans 15 amino acids. The V end was cut by 0 bases, the J end by 4 bases, with 10 bases between. Germline lookup yields CDR1 SGHRS and CDR2 YFSETQ. The CDR3 DNA follows: TGCGCCAGCAGCTTGGTTGGACAGAGCACCGGGGAGCTGTTTTTT. The encoded protein is CASSLVGQSTGELFF.

This chain's CDR3 is CASSLSGTNEKLFF. CDR3 DNA sequence: TGTGCCAGCAGCTTGTCAGGGACTAATGAAAAACTGTTTTTT. This sequence joins TRBV7-9 and TRBJ1-4, with D maybe TRBD1 (5 bases). The CDR3 has 14 residues. Trimming cost V 3 bases and J 2 bases, with 7 bases left between them. Germline V gene sequence: CDR1 SEHNR, CDR2 FQNEAQ (reference sequence).

The chain combines TRBV6-5 with TRBJ2-1, with 8 bases matching TRBD1. The trim removed 6 bases at V and 12 bases at J, leaving 4 bases unmatched. Germline values: CDR1 MNHEY, CDR2 SVGAGI. The length of the CDR3 is 11 residues. The CDR3 loop is CASRQGAWQFF. In nucleotides, the CDR3 is TGTGCCAGCAGGCAGGGGGCATGGCAGTTCTTC.